A selection of T cell receptor beta chains follows, all from one sample in a study of breast tumors, draining lymph nodes, adjacent tissues. MiXCR, applied by TCRdb to the multiplex PCR reads, yields one record per CDR3 protein. Of about 47,000 distinct CDR3 sequences listed, about 21% are singletons. Sequencing was done on a sample of breast tumor tissue. The source is a female donor with breast cancer. Some clones in this sample may be carry-over from other donors' samples. Each CDR3 is given without its conserved first and last residue.

CDR3,V,J
ASSHKGRGKGPQH,TRBV6-6,TRBJ1-5
SARVPLTNEKLF,TRBV20-1,TRBJ1-4
ASSQDIGTALYYGYT,TRBV3-1,TRBJ1-2
ASTHGTRSTGGSYNEQF,TRBV12-3/TRBV12-4,TRBJ2-1
AWSVGGNNEQF,TRBV30,TRBJ2-1
ASVLSYSGNTIY,TRBV6-1,TRBJ1-3
AWSVGWGDYGYT,TRBV30,TRBJ1-2
AWTKRYEQY,TRBV30,TRBJ2-7
ASSEGTGRVAKNIQY,TRBV2,TRBJ2-4
ASSYGQPLTSGNTIY,TRBV6-5,TRBJ1-3
ASSFIAGNTIY,TRBV28,TRBJ1-3
ASKGRATNEKLF,TRBV19,TRBJ1-4
ASSLGDRVETQY,TRBV7-6,NA
ASSLRRGWETQY,TRBV27,TRBJ2-5
ASSGLATYNGQL,TRBV2,TRBJ2-1
SPSDNEQF,TRBV20-1,TRBJ2-1
ASSLQGFYPPTNEKLF,TRBV5-1,TRBJ1-4
ASRSGASYEQY,TRBV19,TRBJ2-7
ASSFGRLTEQY,TRBV7-8,TRBJ2-7
SASSWAGAGNTIY,TRBV20-1,TRBJ1-3
ASSGQGYEQY,TRBV2,TRBJ2-7
CAVAELGTDTQY,TRBV20-1,TRBJ2-3
ATSDSNQPQH,TRBV24-1,TRBJ1-5
ASSLGTGGNSPLH,TRBV5-1,TRBJ1-6
ASSISGGDNSPLH,TRBV5-1,TRBJ1-6
ASTKPRAGQGTFDYGYT,TRBV6-2/TRBV6-3,TRBJ1-2
ASSSGHITYEQY,TRBV6-5,TRBJ2-7
SAIGGTGGGIQY,TRBV20-1,TRBJ2-4
ASSIRTGGSNQPQH,TRBV19,TRBJ1-5
AGSSGANVLT,TRBV28,TRBJ2-6
ASSPKGLALKPHTGELF,TRBV7-8,TRBJ2-2
ASSYSRRESPLH,TRBV6-5,TRBJ1-6
AWSVPDVYNEQF,TRBV30,TRBJ2-1
ASSRTRWNSPLH,TRBV28,TRBJ1-6
ASSSASADTQY,TRBV5-1,TRBJ2-3
ASSYSAWAEQY,TRBV6-5,TRBJ2-7
ASGRSSGNTIY,TRBV7-9,TRBJ1-3
ASSAGRYGYT,TRBV2,TRBJ1-2
ASSPGQGGTYGYT,TRBV27,TRBJ1-2
ASSRTATGNQPQH,TRBV16,TRBJ1-5
ASSPQRQGPYGYT,TRBV9,TRBJ1-2
ASSLVAGYSNQPQH,TRBV7-9,TRBJ1-5
SARYPSVSYEQY,TRBV20-1,TRBJ2-7
ASSPDRGGLRYT,TRBV11-2,TRBJ1-2
ASSLSPGGIYGYT,TRBV27,TRBJ1-2
SASDLGTDTQY,TRBV20-1,TRBJ2-3
ASSFRDRTTDTQY,TRBV5-1,TRBJ2-3
AWSNEIEQY,TRBV30,TRBJ2-7
ASNRQGANTGELF,TRBV6-5,TRBJ2-2
ASSAGTEETQY,TRBV9,TRBJ2-5
ASRKGNYGYT,TRBV3-1,TRBJ1-2
ASVLAGGNEQF,TRBV10-2,TRBJ2-1
ASSEAGVT,TRBV2,TRBJ1-2
ASSPGQGGNTIY,TRBV27,TRBJ1-3
ASSERAPGLVLLEQY,TRBV6-1,TRBJ2-7
ASSQDRGIAYEQY,TRBV4-2,TRBJ2-7
ATSGQGAQPQH,TRBV15,TRBJ1-5
ASGHGQGMTYEQY,TRBV12-3/TRBV12-4,TRBJ2-7
ASSEIGGSEQY,TRBV6-1,TRBJ2-7
ASSVGRRGDEQF,TRBV9,TRBJ2-1